Below are 26 T cell receptor beta chains sequenced from a single sample in a study of cytomegalovirus exposure and HLA in healthy donors (dated by TCRdb to about 2017). Libraries were built with the immunoSEQ multiplex PCR assay. The multiplex PCR relied on a mix of 60 forward primers for TCR Vbeta segments and 13 reverse primers for TCR Jbeta segments. TCRdb limited this immuneACCESS table to in-frame rearrangements with V and J called. A share of clones is missing; checked studies link under half to unresolved V genes, and the rest is unexplained. The sample data list roughly 120,000 clones, and roughly 76% of these were observed just once. The top ten hold 15% to 20% of the sample. The sample consisted of PBMCs. All receptors come from a man over 45 in good health and CMV-seropositive.

This chain uses TRBV7-9 with TRBJ2-1; 11 bases are a match to TRBD2. The length of the CDR3 is 19 residues. Germline V gives CDR1 SEHNR, CDR2 FQNEAQ (reference sequence). V lost 5 bases to trimming and J lost 5 bases; unmatched junction nucleotides: 17. CDR3 in amino acids: CASSRPWVSGRALNNEQFF. CDR3 DNA: TGTGCCAGCAGCAGACCCTGGGTTAGCGGGAGGGCCTTGAACAATGAGCAGTTCTTC.

This clone was observed a handful of times. This rearrangement joins TRBV5-4 to TRBJ2-5; possible D gene TRBD1, 5 bases. This CDR3 has 14 residues. From germline, CDR1 is SGHNT and CDR2 YYREEE (reference sequence). V was trimmed by 2 bases and J by 5 bases, leaving 13 bases between them. CDR3 in amino acids: CASSFQGTKETQYF. The CDR3 DNA reads TGTGCCAGCAGCTTTCAGGGCACAAAGGAGACCCAGTACTTC.

This clone was observed a handful of times. The DNA of the CDR3 is TGTGCCAGCAGCGGAAGCGGGAGGGCCATAGATACGCAGTATTTT. It yields the protein CASSGSGRAIDTQYF. This sequence joins TRBV9 and TRBJ2-3; 10 bases match TRBD2. The germline CDR1 and CDR2 sequences are SGDLS and YYNGEE. V dropped 3 bases and J dropped 5; count of bases not matched to a gene: 6. There are 15 residues in the CDR3.

V and J are TRBV29-1 and TRBJ2-7; the match to TRBD2 covers 10 bases. The CDR3 loop spans 14 amino acids. J was trimmed by 4 bases and V by 2 bases; bases with no gene match: 5. From germline, CDR1 is SQVTM and CDR2 ANQGSEA. This chain's CDR3 is CSVEFSGRRYEQYF. The CDR3 region has the DNA TGCAGCGTTGAATTTAGCGGGAGGAGGTACGAGCAGTACTTC.

This sequence joins TRBV18 and TRBJ2-3, with 14 bases aligning to TRBD2. CDR3 length: 20 residues. V was pared by 3 bases and J by 1 base, with 12 bases of the junction left unmatched. Germline-derived CDR1 and CDR2 are KGHSH and LQKENI. CDR3 in DNA: TGTGCCAGCTCACCCCCACCGGGACTAGCGGGGGCCGGGGGCACAGATACGCAGTATTTT. Amino acid sequence: CASSPPPGLAGAGGTDTQYF.

The gene calls are TRBV6-4 and TRBJ1-1, with 9 positions matching TRBD1. The CDR3 runs 13 residues. Germline-derived CDR1 and CDR2 are MRHNA and SNTAGT. Losses at the gene ends were 6 bases for V and 8 bases for J; bases not matched to a gene: 7. In nucleotides, the CDR3 is TGTGCCAGCAGACCGACCACAGGGGGCGAAGCTTTCTTT. It specifies CASRPTTGGEAFF.

This clone has more than one count but fewer than ten. The chain is built from TRBV2 and TRBJ2-1; 8 nucleotides align to TRBD2. Germline CDR1 and CDR2: SNHLY and FYNNEI. V gave up 8 bases and J gave up 9 bases; unmatched junction bases: 12. This CDR3 contains 14 residues. The CDR3 bases are TGTGCCAGCGGAGGGACTAGGGGGTATGGTGAGCAGTTCTTC. Protein: CASGGTRGYGEQFF. The entire variable domain, with the rest obtained from reference TRBV2 and TRBJ2-1, is as follows: EPEVTQTPSHQVTQMGQEVILRCVPISNHLYFYWYRQILGQKVEFLVSFYNNEISEKSEIFDDQFSVERPDGSNFTLKIRSTKLEDSAMYFCASGGTRGYGEQFFGPGTRLTVL.

This clone was seen once. The chain uses TRBV2 and TRBJ1-1, with D unresolved. CDR1 SNHLY and CDR2 FYNNEI come from the germline V gene. Trimming removed 6 bases at V and 1 base at J, with 9 bases between. The CDR3 consists of 13 residues. CDR3 protein: CASRVGRNTEAFF. As DNA, the CDR3 is TGTGCCAGCAGGGTAGGGAGGAACACTGAAGCTTTCTTT.

The rearrangement joins TRBV6-1 to TRBJ2-2; D gene ambiguous. CDR3 length equals 14 residues. In germline, CDR1 is MNHNS, CDR2 SASEGT. V was cut by 6 bases and J by 7 bases, with 15 bases left in between. In nucleotides, the CDR3 is TGTGCCAGCAGATTAACAGAGCTCCTCGGGGAGCTGTTTTTT. It specifies CASRLTELLGELFF.

This clone occurred a few times. The chain combines TRBV11-2 with TRBJ2-3; TRBD2 agrees at 10 bases. The CDR3 extends over 14 amino acids. CDR1 is SGHAT, CDR2 FQNNGV, per germline. J gave up 3 bases and V 6 bases, and 3 bases lay outside the gene matches. DNA for the CDR3: TGTGCCAGCAGGCCTAGCGGGAGTACAGATACGCAGTATTTT. This translates into CASRPSGSTDTQYF.

This chain joins TRBV28 and TRBJ2-1, with 9 nucleotides matching TRBD2. After removal of 9 bases from V and 8 bases from J, the junction contained 11 bases not matched to a gene. Germline V gene sequence: CDR1 MDHEN, CDR2 SYDVKM. This CDR3 spans 14 amino acids. In DNA form, the CDR3 reads TGTGCCAGTTCCGGGACTAGCAGGCGCCATGAGCAGTTCTTC. This gives the protein CASSGTSRRHEQFF.

CDR3 bases: TGCGCCAGCAGCTTGGTCCCGGCAGGGGGCAGTCAGCCCCAGCATTTT. Translated: CASSLVPAGGSQPQHF. The V and J genes are TRBV5-1 and TRBJ1-5, with 8 bases fitting TRBD1. Germline V gene sequence: CDR1 SGHRS, CDR2 YFSETQ. CDR3 size: 16 residues. The junction had 8 bases not matched to a gene; V was cut back by 0 bases and J by 6 bases.

The gene calls are TRBV5-1 and TRBJ1-4; D is unresolved. Per germline, CDR1 SGHRS and CDR2 YFSETQ. Between the trimmed V and J ends, which lost 4 bases and 7 bases, there was a span of 11 bases. CDR3 size: 13 residues. The CDR3 region has the DNA TGCGCCAGCAGCCTCGGAGAGGGTGAAAAACTGTTTTTT. It specifies CASSLGEGEKLFF.

V usage is TRBV7-6 and J usage is TRBJ1-1; 7 bases fit TRBD1. Losses at the gene ends were 4 bases for V and 3 bases for J; bases not matched to a gene: 2. The CDR3 runs to 13 residues. Germline V gene sequence: CDR1 SGHVS, CDR2 FNYEAQ. CDR3 bases: TGTGCCAGCAGCTCACAGGGGTACACTGAAGCTTTCTTT. It codes for CASSSQGYTEAFF.

The chain is built from TRBV6-5 and TRBJ1-1; 11 positions agree with TRBD1. The germline gives CDR1 MNHEY, CDR2 SVGAGI. The trim removed 4 bases at V and 5 bases at J, leaving 0 bases unmatched. The CDR3 contains 13 residues. CDR3 sequence reads: CASSWDRGTEAFF. The CDR3 nucleotides read TGTGCCAGCAGTTGGGACAGGGGGACTGAAGCTTTCTTT.

The J gene is TRBJ2-3, the V gene TRBV5-1, with D possibly being TRBD2 (6 bases). The CDR3 is made up of 16 amino acids. CDR1 is SGHRS, CDR2 YFSETQ, per germline. Trimming removed 4 bases from V and 0 bases from J, with 15 bases in between. The CDR3 sequence is CASSLPGSSSTDTQYF. CDR3 sequence (DNA): TGCGCCAGCAGCCTCCCCGGGAGTTCTAGCACAGATACGCAGTATTTT.

The chain is built from TRBV15 and TRBJ2-7, with D possibly matching TRBD1 (6 bases). This CDR3 comprises 13 residues. Germline-derived CDR1 and CDR2 are LNHNV and YYDKDF (reference sequence). The V gene lost 4 bases and the J gene lost 5 bases, with 12 bases spanning the gap. CDR3 nucleotides: TGTGCCACCAGCATACAGACAGGAAACGAGCAGTACTTC. Protein sequence: CATSIQTGNEQYF.

The V and J genes are TRBV19 and TRBJ1-5; TRBD1 is a possible D gene (6 bases). V shed 7 bases and J shed 4 bases, with 17 bases lying between them. This CDR3 comprises 15 residues. Germline V gene data show CDR1 as LNHDA and CDR2 as SQIVND (reference sequence). CDR3 loop: CASTQRRTENQPQHF. CDR3 nucleotides: TGTGCCAGTACTCAGAGACGGACAGAGAATCAGCCCCAGCATTTT.

V gene TRBV7-9 combines with J gene TRBJ1-1, with D perhaps matching TRBD1 (5 bases). The germline V gene has CDR1 SEHNR and CDR2 FQNEAQ (reference sequence). The CDR3 spans 14 residues. The V gene lost 1 base and the J gene lost 7 bases, with 13 bases spanning the gap. Here the CDR3 reads CASSLVVGGFEAFF. CDR3 coding DNA: TGTGCCAGCAGCTTAGTTGTCGGGGGTTTTGAAGCTTTCTTT.

The V call is TRBV4-2, the J call TRBJ1-6, with a possible D match to TRBD1 (6 bases). Germline V gene lookup returns CDR1 LGHNA and CDR2 YNFKEQ. CDR3 length: 15 residues. The V and J ends lost 6 bases and 8 bases respectively, with 17 bases between them. Here the CDR3 DNA reads TGTGCCAGCAGGGAACAGGGCGGAAAAGATTCACCCCTCCACTTT. It specifies CASREQGGKDSPLHF.

This clone was seen a handful of times. The V and J genes are TRBV5-4 and TRBJ2-2; a possible D gene is TRBD2 (6 bases). Trimming cost V 10 bases and J 7 bases, with 14 bases left between them. This CDR3 region has 12 residues. Looked up from germline, CDR1 is SGHNT and CDR2 is YYREEE (reference sequence). CDR3 sequence reads: CADVGGNGELFF. The CDR3, as DNA: TGTGCCGACGTGGGGGGTAACGGGGAGCTGTTTTTT.

This clone came up a few times. The V call is TRBV11-2, the J call TRBJ1-2, with D perhaps matching TRBD1 (5 bases). Germline assignment: CDR1 SGHAT and CDR2 FQNNGV. Trimming shortened V by 6 bases and J by 4 bases, and 9 bases separated the two germline ends. The CDR3 has 12 residues. The CDR3 DNA reads as TGTGCCAGCAGTGACAGTGGCTATGGCTACACCTTC. Translation gives CASSDSGYGYTF.

V and J are TRBV27 and TRBJ2-2, with TRBD1 matching 11 bases. The J segment lost 7 bases and the V segment lost 1 base, leaving 5 bases of the junction unmatched. The CDR3 consists of 16 residues. The V gene's germline CDR1 is MNHEY and CDR2 SMNVEV (reference sequence). In DNA, the CDR3 is TGTGCCAGCAGTTTATGGGCGGGACAGGGGGGCGGGGAGCTGTTTTTT. Encoded protein: CASSLWAGQGGGELFF.

The chain couples TRBV11-2 to TRBJ2-7; D gene ambiguous. V lost 5 bases and J 2 bases, leaving 10 bases between the germline ends. Germline V gives CDR1 SGHAT, CDR2 FQNNGV. The CDR3 covers 13 residues. The CDR3: CASSPGPTYEQYF. CDR3 DNA sequence: TGTGCCAGCAGCCCCGGTCCGACCTACGAGCAGTACTTC. The whole variable domain, remainder taken from reference TRBV11-2 and TRBJ2-7, is EAGVAQSPRYKIIEKRQSVAFWCNPISGHATLYWYQQILGQGPKLLIQFQNNGVVDDSQLPKDRFSAERLKGVDSTLKIQPAKLEDSAVYLCASSPGPTYEQYFGPGTRLTVT.

The gene calls are TRBV19 and TRBJ1-1, with D hard to call. Trimming pared 10 bases from V and 3 bases from J, leaving 18 bases between. This CDR3 has 14 amino acids. Germline CDR1 is LNHDA and CDR2 is SQIVND (reference sequence). Here the CDR3 DNA reads TGTGCCACCAGTTGGAGCCCGGGTGACACTGAAGCTTTCTTT. The encoded protein is CATSWSPGDTEAFF. The full variable domain, with the rest looked up from reference TRBV19 and TRBJ1-1, is DGGITQSPKYLFRKEGQNVTLSCEQNLNHDAMYWYRQDPGQGLRLIYYSQIVNDFQKGDIAEGYSVSREKKESFPLTVTSAQKNPTAFYLCATSWSPGDTEAFFGQGTRLTVV.

The gene calls are TRBV29-1 and TRBJ2-1, with TRBD2 matching over 7 bases. Germline lookup yields CDR1 SQVTM and CDR2 ANQGSEA. V was clipped by 4 bases and J by 7 bases; unmatched bases: 10. The CDR3 is 14 residues long. The CDR3 spells CSVVRGKGGNEQFF. In DNA form, the CDR3 reads TGCAGCGTTGTACGAGGAAAGGGAGGGAATGAGCAGTTCTTC.